This TCR beta chain was identified in a study of T cell responses to AZD1222 COVID-19 vaccine. Regarding the study as a whole: Variant regions that are unmutated are reportedly the target of nearly half of spike-specific TCRs. The study found vaccine-associated CD4 TCRs spanning spike, dominant at 160-218 and 743-854. A rise in Spike-specific TCR breadth and depth followed two AZD1222 doses. The sample set comprised mostly white British donors with more females, and clonal diversity was possibly underestimated.

Generated by immunoSEQ multiplex PCR, the TCRdb table keeps only in-frame clones and is missing some. The sample yields 160,000 or so clones, roughly 90% seen once. The CDR3 contains 15 residues. V shed 6 bases and J shed 2 bases, with 16 bases lying between them. The V gene's germline CDR1 is KGHSH and CDR2 LQKENI. A note on this clone: Its antigen is not identified.

Sequencing used peripheral blood, obtained 28 days after the second AZD1222 dose. The chain links TRBV18 to TRBJ1-1, with D perhaps TRBD1 (6 bases). The clonotype was recovered from an adult who received the AZD1222 COVID-19 vaccine. CDR3 sequence reads: CASSFPPGANTEAFF. DNA for the CDR3: TGTGCCAGCTCCTTCCCCCCGGGGGCTAACACTGAAGCTTTCTTT.